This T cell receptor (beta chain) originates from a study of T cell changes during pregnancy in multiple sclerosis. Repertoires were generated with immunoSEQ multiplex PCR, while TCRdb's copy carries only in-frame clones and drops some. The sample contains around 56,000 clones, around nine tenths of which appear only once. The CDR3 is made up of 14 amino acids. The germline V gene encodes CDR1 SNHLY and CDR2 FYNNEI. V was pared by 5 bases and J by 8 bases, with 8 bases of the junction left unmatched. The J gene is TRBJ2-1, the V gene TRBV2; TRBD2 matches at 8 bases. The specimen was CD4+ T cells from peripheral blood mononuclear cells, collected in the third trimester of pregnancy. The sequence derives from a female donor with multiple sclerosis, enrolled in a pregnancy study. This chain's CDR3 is CASSSGSGADEQFF. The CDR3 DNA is TGTGCCAGCAGTAGCGGGAGCGGGGCGGATGAGCAGTTCTTC.